The text below deals with one TCR beta chain. Its specificity is not known. V lost 2 bases to trimming and J lost 7 bases, with 9 bases between them. Germline lookup yields CDR1 SGHDT and CDR2 YYEEEE. CDR3 length: 13 amino acids. This entry is derived from a study of T cell responses to AZD1222 COVID-19 vaccine. Findings and caveats of the study: Reportedly, nearly half the spike-specific TCRs target unmutated variant regions.

The assay was immunoSEQ multiplex PCR, and TCRdb's table has in-frame clones only and misses some. The sample holds roughly 200,000 clones, roughly 91% seen once. Sequences were derived from peripheral blood, sampled on day 0 of MenACWY control vaccination. V and J are TRBV5-6 and TRBJ1-4; D uncertain. This receptor was obtained from an adult in good health. This CDR3 reads CASSFRRTEKLFF. The DNA of the CDR3 is TGTGCCAGCAGCTTTAGGAGGACTGAAAAACTGTTTTTT.